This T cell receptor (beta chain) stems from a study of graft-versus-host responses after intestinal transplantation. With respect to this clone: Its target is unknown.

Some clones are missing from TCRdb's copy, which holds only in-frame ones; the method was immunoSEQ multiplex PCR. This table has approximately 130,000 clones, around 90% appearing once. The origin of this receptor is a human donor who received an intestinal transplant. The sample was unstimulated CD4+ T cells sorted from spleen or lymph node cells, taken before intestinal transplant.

CDR3 coding DNA: TGTGCCAGCTCACTCACCCAGGGTCACGGCTACACCTTC. It encodes CASSLTQGHGYTF. The chain uses TRBV18 and TRBJ1-2, with a possible D match to TRBD1 (5 bases). With 4 bases removed from V and 8 bases from J, the gap between germline ends came to 14 bases. The CDR3 consists of 13 residues. The V gene's germline CDR1 is KGHSH and CDR2 LQKENI.